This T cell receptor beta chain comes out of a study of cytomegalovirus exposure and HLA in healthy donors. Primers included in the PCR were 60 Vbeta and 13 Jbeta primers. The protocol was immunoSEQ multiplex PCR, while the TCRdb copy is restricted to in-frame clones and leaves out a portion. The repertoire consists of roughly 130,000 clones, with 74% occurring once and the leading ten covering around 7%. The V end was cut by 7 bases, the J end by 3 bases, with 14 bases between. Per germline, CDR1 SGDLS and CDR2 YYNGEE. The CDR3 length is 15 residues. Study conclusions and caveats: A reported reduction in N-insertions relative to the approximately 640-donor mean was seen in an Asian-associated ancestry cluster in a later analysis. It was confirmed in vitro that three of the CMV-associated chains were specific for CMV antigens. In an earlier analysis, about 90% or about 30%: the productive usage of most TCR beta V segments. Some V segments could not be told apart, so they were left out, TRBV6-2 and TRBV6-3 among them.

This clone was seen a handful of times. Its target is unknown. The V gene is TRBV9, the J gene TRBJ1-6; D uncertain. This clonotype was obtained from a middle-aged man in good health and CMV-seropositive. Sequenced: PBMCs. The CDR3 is CASSPARLYNSPLHF. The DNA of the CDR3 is TGTGCCAGCTCGCCTGCGCGCCTCTATAATTCACCCCTCCACTTT.